Below, 5 T cell receptor beta chains from the same sample are listed, as sequenced in a study of T cells in Graves' hyperthyroidism and ophthalmopathy. Amplification yielded TCR beta CDR3 regions, with RNA transcripts as the source. First-round RT-PCR with HTBI primers amplified the TCR CDR3 region. TCRdb processed the multiplex PCR reads anew with MiXCR; each CDR3 protein has one entry. The sample records about 320,000 distinct CDR3 sequences, approximately 16% being singletons. Material for sequencing was blood. Every receptor here comes from a man aged 25-40 years with Graves' hyperthyroidism.

V gene TRBV5-1 combines with J gene TRBJ2-5, with TRBD2 identical over 13 bases. Germline V lookup: CDR1 SGHRS, CDR2 YFSETQ. This CDR3 has 15 residues. The V gene end was trimmed by 2 bases and the J gene end by 5 bases; junction bases not matched to a gene: 3. The CDR3 region has the DNA TGCGCCAGCAGCTTCGGACTAGCGGGAGACGAGACCCAGTACTTC. It translates to CASSFGLAGDETQYF.

This chain joins TRBV5-4 and TRBJ1-2, with 7 bases fitting TRBD1. Germline CDR1 SGHNT, CDR2 YYREEE (reference sequence). The CDR3 covers 16 residues. V was clipped by 3 bases and J by 3 bases; unmatched bases: 11. The DNA for the CDR3 is TGTGCCAGCAGCTCCCCCCAGGGGGATCGACACTATGGCTACACCTTC. This sequence encodes CASSSPQGDRHYGYTF.

This clonotype was seen at least ten times. V usage is TRBV11-3 and J usage is TRBJ2-2, with D perhaps matching TRBD1 (6 bases). Per the germline V gene, CDR1 is SGHNT and CDR2 is YENEEA. The CDR3 loop spans 17 amino acids. The ends were cut back, 5 bases at V and 5 bases at J, with 21 bases in the middle. This chain's CDR3 is CASSPGRGRGETGELFF. CDR3 in DNA: TGTGCCAGCAGCCCCGGTCGGGGCAGGGGAGAAACCGGGGAGCTGTTTTTT.

The sample holds a few counts of this clonotype. V usage is TRBV20-1 and J usage is TRBJ2-7, with 11 bases fitting TRBD1. J was trimmed by 4 bases and V by 4 bases; bases with no gene match: 9. The CDR3 consists of 15 residues. Germline V gene data show CDR1 as DFQATT and CDR2 as SNEGSKA (reference sequence). CDR3 DNA sequence: TGCAGTGCTAACGATCGGACAGGGGGCAGTTACGAGCAGTACTTC. Translating gives CSANDRTGGSYEQYF.

The CDR3 region is CASSLSPRGREQFF. The CDR3 DNA reads as TGTGCCAGCAGTTTATCCCCCAGGGGGCGTGAGCAGTTCTTC. V and J are TRBV12-3 or TRBV12-4 and TRBJ2-1; 8 nucleotides match TRBD1. The CDR3 spans 14 residues. The ends lost 2 bases at V and 9 bases at J; junction bases unmatched: 6.